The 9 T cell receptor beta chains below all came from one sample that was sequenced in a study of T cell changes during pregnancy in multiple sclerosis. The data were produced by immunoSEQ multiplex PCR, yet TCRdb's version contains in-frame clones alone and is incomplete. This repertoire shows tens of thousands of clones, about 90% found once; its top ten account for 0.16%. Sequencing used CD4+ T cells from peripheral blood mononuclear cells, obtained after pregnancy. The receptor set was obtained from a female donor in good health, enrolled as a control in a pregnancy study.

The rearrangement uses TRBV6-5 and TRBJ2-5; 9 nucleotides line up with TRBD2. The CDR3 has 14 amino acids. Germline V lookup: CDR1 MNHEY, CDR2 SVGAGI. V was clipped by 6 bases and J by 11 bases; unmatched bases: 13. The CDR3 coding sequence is TGTGCCAGCAGCTCTCCGGGACTAGCCGGGGAGCAGTACTTC. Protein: CASSSPGLAGEQYF.

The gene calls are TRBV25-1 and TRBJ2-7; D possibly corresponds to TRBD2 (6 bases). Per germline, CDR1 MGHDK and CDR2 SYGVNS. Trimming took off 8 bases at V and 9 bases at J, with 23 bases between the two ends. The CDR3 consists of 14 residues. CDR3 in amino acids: CASGGTRTYSGQYF. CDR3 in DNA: TGTGCCAGCGGGGGGACCCGCACATACTCCGGGCAGTACTTC.

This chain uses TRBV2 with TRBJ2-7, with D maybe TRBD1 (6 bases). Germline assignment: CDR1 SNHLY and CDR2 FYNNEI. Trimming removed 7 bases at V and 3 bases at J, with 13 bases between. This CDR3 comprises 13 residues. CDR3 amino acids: CASKRDTVYEQYF. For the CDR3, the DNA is TGTGCCAGCAAACGGGACACGGTCTACGAGCAGTACTTC.

CDR3 in DNA: TGTGCCAGCAGCAAACTCGGGACAGGGGACAATGAGCAGTTCTTC. It codes for CASSKLGTGDNEQFF. The chain employs TRBV25-1 and TRBJ2-1; 10 nucleotides match TRBD1. V gave up 6 bases and J gave up 5 bases; unmatched junction bases: 7. This CDR3 has 15 amino acids. Per germline, CDR1 MGHDK and CDR2 SYGVNS.

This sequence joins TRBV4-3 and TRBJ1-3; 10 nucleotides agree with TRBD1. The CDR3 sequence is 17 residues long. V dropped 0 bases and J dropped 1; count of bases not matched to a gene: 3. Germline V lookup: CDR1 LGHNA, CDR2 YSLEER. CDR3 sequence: CASSQEGTGVSGNTIYF. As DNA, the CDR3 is TGCGCCAGCAGCCAAGAGGGGACAGGGGTGTCTGGAAACACCATATATTTT.

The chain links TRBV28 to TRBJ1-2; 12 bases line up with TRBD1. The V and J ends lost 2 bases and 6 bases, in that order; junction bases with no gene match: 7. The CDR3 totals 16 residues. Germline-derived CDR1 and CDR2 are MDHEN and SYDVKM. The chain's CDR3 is CASSLLPGTGGHGYTF. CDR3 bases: TGTGCCAGCAGTTTACTGCCCGGGACAGGGGGCCATGGCTACACCTTC.

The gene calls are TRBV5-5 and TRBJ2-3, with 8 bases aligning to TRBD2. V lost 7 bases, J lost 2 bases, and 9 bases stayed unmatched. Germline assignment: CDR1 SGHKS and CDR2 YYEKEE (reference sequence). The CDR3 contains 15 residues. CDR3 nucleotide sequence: TGTGCCAGCTGGTGGCGGGGGGACCCCACAGATACGCAGTATTTT. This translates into CASWWRGDPTDTQYF. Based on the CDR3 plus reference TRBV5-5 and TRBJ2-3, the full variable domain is DAGVTQSPTHLIKTRGQQVTLRCSPISGHKSVSWYQQVLGQGPQFIFQYYEKEERGRGNFPDRFSARQFPNYSSELNVNALLLGDSALYLCASWWRGDPTDTQYFGPGTRLTVL.

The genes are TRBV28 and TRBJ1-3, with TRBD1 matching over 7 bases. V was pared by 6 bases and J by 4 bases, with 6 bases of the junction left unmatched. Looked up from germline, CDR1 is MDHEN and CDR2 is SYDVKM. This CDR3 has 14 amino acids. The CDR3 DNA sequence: TGTGCCAGCAGCGGGACAGCCTTAGGAAACACCATATATTTT. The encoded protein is CASSGTALGNTIYF.

CDR3 in amino acids: CASKIRDSSYEQYF. The DNA for the CDR3 is TGTGCCAGTAAAATACGGGACAGCTCCTACGAGCAGTACTTC. The rearrangement links TRBV19 to TRBJ2-7; 7 positions match TRBD1. The CDR3 loop spans 14 amino acids. V trimming: 7 bases; J trimming: 0 bases; junction bases outside the gene matches: 6. Germline lookup yields CDR1 LNHDA and CDR2 SQIVND (reference sequence).